This TCR beta chain derives from a study of shared clonotypes between healthy human individuals. Data came from immunoSEQ multiplex PCR; TCRdb stores just in-frame clones and leaves some out. This table holds about 1 million clones, 70% to 80% found once. Germline-derived CDR1 and CDR2 are MNHEY and SVGAGI. Trimming cost V 2 bases and J 2 bases, with 13 bases left between them. The CDR3 has 15 residues. This chain connects TRBV6-5 to TRBJ2-7; maybe TRBD2 (5 bases). The receptor was isolated from a man younger than 35 in good health. Material for sequencing was memory CD4+ T cells sorted from blood. Subset reported: CD45RA-negative fraction. The CDR3 loop reads CASSYQRDTTYEQYF. CDR3 bases: TGTGCCAGCAGTTACCAACGGGATACCACCTACGAGCAGTACTTC.